The 10 T cell receptor beta chains given below trace back to one sample, sequenced in a study of T-cell reconstitution after alpha-beta-depleted transplantation in children. A library of TCRbeta sequences, prepared with unique molecular identifiers, was generated. TCRdb ran MiXCR on the PCR reads and lists one entry per CDR3 protein. The profile shows about 300,000 distinct CDR3 sequences, over 9% of them singletons. This specimen consisted of PBMCs, obtained before TCRalphabeta/CD19-depleted stem cell transplant. The receptors stem from a boy in the first two years of life with acute myeloid leukemia, due to receive a stem cell transplant.

This clonotype has ten or more counts. The gene calls are TRBV29-1 and TRBJ1-2; D ambiguous. The CDR3 consists of 13 residues. Looked up from germline, CDR1 is SQVTM and CDR2 is ANQGSEA. V was cut by 4 bases and J by 4 bases, with 13 bases left in between. The CDR3, as DNA: TGCAGCGTTGTAGAAGGGAGAAGCTATGGCTACACCTTC. It translates to CSVVEGRSYGYTF. The whole variable domain, filled in from reference TRBV29-1 and TRBJ1-2, reads SAVISQKPSRDICQRGTSLTIQCQVDSQVTMMFWYRQQPGQSLTLIATANQGSEATYESGFVIDKFPISRPNLTFSTLTVSNMSPEDSSIYLCSVVEGRSYGYTFGSGTRLTVV.

This clonotype has at least ten counts. The rearrangement joins TRBV29-1 to TRBJ1-4, with TRBD1 as a possible D gene (5 bases). Per germline, CDR1 SQVTM and CDR2 ANQGSEA. The CDR3 runs 14 residues. V shed 1 base and J shed 7 bases, with 13 bases lying between them. CDR3 DNA: TGCAGCGTTGAAGGAGGGGCAGGGCCTGAAAAACTGTTTTTT. It encodes CSVEGGAGPEKLFF. Full variable domain (remainder filled in from reference TRBV29-1 and TRBJ1-4): SAVISQKPSRDICQRGTSLTIQCQVDSQVTMMFWYRQQPGQSLTLIATANQGSEATYESGFVIDKFPISRPNLTFSTLTVSNMSPEDSSIYLCSVEGGAGPEKLFFGSGTQLSVL.

V gene TRBV5-5 combines with J gene TRBJ2-7; D is possibly TRBD1 or TRBD2 (5 bases each). V gave up 4 bases and J gave up 0 bases, with 17 bases separating them. The CDR3 spans 16 residues. In germline, CDR1 is SGHKS, CDR2 YYEKEE (reference sequence). This CDR3 reads CASSPARGASSYEQYF. The DNA of the CDR3 is TGTGCCAGCAGCCCAGCCCGAGGGGCCAGCTCCTACGAGCAGTACTTC.

This clonotype came up a few times. The chain joins TRBV12-3 or TRBV12-4 to TRBJ1-2; D is unresolved. The CDR3 length is 14 residues. Trimming took off 5 bases at V and 7 bases at J, with 17 bases between the two ends. CDR3: CASSRSGQAAGYTF. The CDR3, as DNA: TGTGCCAGCAGTCGCTCGGGCCAGGCCGCTGGCTACACCTTC.

The chain recombines TRBV19 with TRBJ2-2; 9 nucleotides align to TRBD1. The CDR3 runs to 15 residues. Germline trimming cut 6 bases from V and 6 bases from J; bases unmatched to any gene: 8. The germline V gene has CDR1 LNHDA and CDR2 SQIVND (reference sequence). The DNA of the CDR3 is TGTGCCAGTAGGATTACAGGGGGCCCGGCCGGGGAGCTGTTTTTT. It specifies CASRITGGPAGELFF.

This clonotype was recorded at least ten times. The genes are TRBV24-1 and TRBJ1-1; D might be TRBD1 (5 bases). From germline, CDR1 is KGHDR and CDR2 SFDVKD. V gave up 3 bases and J gave up 5 bases, with 15 bases separating them. The CDR3 totals 15 residues. The CDR3 DNA reads TGTGCCACCAGTGATGTTCGGGGCGGGAGTACTGAAGCTTTCTTT. Protein: CATSDVRGGSTEAFF.

This clonotype appeared many times. This sequence joins TRBV6-5 and TRBJ1-1; D possibly corresponds to TRBD1 (5 bases). The CDR3 covers 14 residues. The germline V gene encodes CDR1 MNHEY and CDR2 SVGAGI. V was pared by 0 bases and J by 4 bases, with 9 bases between. CDR3 sequence (DNA): TGTGCCAGCAGTTACTCGACAGCGAGCACTGAAGCTTTCTTT. Translated: CASSYSTASTEAFF.

This clonotype has a count of ten or more. The chain combines TRBV5-1 with TRBJ1-2; 8 bases agree with TRBD1. The CDR3 totals 14 residues. Trimming removed 2 bases from V and 14 bases from J; junction bases left unmatched: 14. Germline loops: CDR1 SGHRS, CDR2 YFSETQ. The CDR3 DNA reads as TGCGCCAGCAGCTTTCTCGACGGACAGGGCCAACTTACCTTC. This translates into CASSFLDGQGQLTF.

In regard to this clonotype: A much larger clone lies a single base off, so this may be a read error. The CDR3 region has the DNA TGTGCCAGCAGTTACTCGGGAATCTACGAGCAGTACTTC. Its translation is CASSYSGIYEQYF. The genes are TRBV6-2 or TRBV6-3 and TRBJ2-7, with no clear D. This CDR3 has 13 residues. V gave up 0 bases and J gave up 3 bases, with 6 bases separating them. Germline values: CDR1 MNHEY, CDR2 SVGEGT.

This clonotype showed up just a few times. CDR3 bases: TGTGCCAGCAGCGTAGGACAGGGAGGAACTGAAGCTTTCTTT. Residues: CASSVGQGGTEAFF. The genes are TRBV9 and TRBJ1-1, with 7 bases identical to TRBD1. The CDR3 covers 14 residues. Per the germline V gene, CDR1 is SGDLS and CDR2 is YYNGEE. The V segment lost 0 bases and the J segment 5 bases; nucleotides outside the gene matches: 4.